This TCR beta chain was observed in a study of T cell responses to AZD1222 COVID-19 vaccine. Study-wide results and caveats: The donor cohort was predominantly white British with a female majority, and clonal diversity may have been underestimated.

TCRdb's copy holds only in-frame clones and misses some; the assay was immunoSEQ multiplex PCR. This table holds 98,000 or so clones, over 75% found once. Points on this clone: Its antigen is undetermined.

Germline CDR1 LGHDT, CDR2 YNNKEL (reference sequence). This CDR3 spans 14 amino acids. Deletions cut 3 bases from V and 6 bases from J, with 14 bases between. This material consisted of peripheral blood, taken on day 0 of AZD1222 vaccination. The clonotype was recovered from an adult in good health. This sequence joins TRBV3-1 (or the pseudogene TRBV3-2) and TRBJ1-1, with a possible D match to TRBD1 (6 bases). CDR3: CASSQTKQGSEAFF. As DNA, the CDR3 is TGTGCCAGCAGCCAGACTAAACAGGGCTCTGAAGCTTTCTTT.